The 30 T cell receptor beta chains presented below share a single source sample, sequenced in a study of T cell clonotyping in hematopoietic cell transplantation. Noted time point: recipient sample about 28 days before transplant, after cytoreduction. Measured with immunoSEQ multiplex PCR; TCRdb has only the in-frame clones, and not every one. The table lists some 11,000 clones, roughly 90% of them singletons. Specimen: peripheral blood mononuclear cells, collected before stem cell transplant. The source is a woman between 40 and 55 years old with acute myeloid leukemia. Some clones in this sample may be carry-over from other donors' samples.

The chain has TRBV5-1 and TRBJ2-7; possible D gene TRBD1, 5 bases. The V gene's germline CDR1 is SGHRS and CDR2 YFSETQ. This CDR3 is built from 16 residues. Trimming cost V 1 base and J 1 base, with 15 bases left between them. The CDR3 sequence: CASSLWGRGTSYEQYF. CDR3 nucleotides: TGCGCCAGCAGCTTGTGGGGTAGGGGAACGTCCTACGAGCAGTACTTC.

J is TRBJ2-5 and V is TRBV29-1; 9 nucleotides agree with TRBD1. Looked up from germline, CDR1 is SQVTM and CDR2 is ANQGSEA. CDR3 length: 14 residues. Losses at the gene ends were 6 bases for V and 4 bases for J; bases not matched to a gene: 9. This CDR3 is CSVEGQGRVETQYF. The CDR3 DNA follows: TGCAGCGTAGAGGGACAGGGCCGGGTAGAGACCCAGTACTTC.

This chain uses TRBV10-1 with TRBJ1-1; no clear D. This CDR3 has 13 residues. The ends were cut back, 3 bases at V and 1 base at J, with 6 bases in the middle. Looked up from germline, CDR1 is WNHNN and CDR2 is SYGVQD (reference sequence). The chain's CDR3 is CASSEWGNTEAFF. Here the CDR3 DNA reads TGCGCCAGCAGTGAATGGGGGAACACTGAAGCTTTCTTT.

The J gene is TRBJ1-1, the V gene TRBV7-3, with a weak D call TRBD1 (6 bases). Trimming left V 7 bases short and J 5 bases short, with 14 bases between. The CDR3 consists of 13 residues. Germline values: CDR1 SGHTA, CDR2 FQGTGA. CDR3 loop: CASNTLQGTEAFF. The CDR3 DNA follows: TGTGCCAGCAACACCTTACAGGGAACTGAAGCTTTCTTT. Filled out from reference TRBV7-3 and TRBJ1-1, the complete variable domain reads GAGVSQTPSNKVTEKGKYVELRCDPISGHTALYWYRQSLGQGPEFLIYFQGTGAADDSGLPNDRFFAVRPEGSVSTLKIQRTERGDSAVYLCASNTLQGTEAFFGQGTRLTVV.

This clone appeared once. The chain uses TRBV2 and TRBJ2-5, with D possibly being TRBD1 (6 bases). The CDR3 is 13 residues long. Deletions cut 11 bases from V and 1 base from J, with 14 bases between. Germline values: CDR1 SNHLY, CDR2 FYNNEI. The CDR3 loop reads CAGSRGVQETQYF. CDR3 nucleotide sequence: TGTGCCGGCTCCAGGGGTGTCCAAGAGACCCAGTACTTC.

The rearrangement joins TRBV5-5 to TRBJ2-5, with 7 bases that match TRBD2. CDR1 is SGHKS and CDR2 is YYEKEE in the germline V gene (reference sequence). Germline trimming cut 4 bases from V and 2 bases from J; bases unmatched to any gene: 2. The CDR3 runs 13 residues. CDR3 amino acids: CASSRTSQETQYF. CDR3 in DNA: TGTGCCAGCAGCCGGACTAGTCAAGAGACCCAGTACTTC.

The CDR3 loop is CASSPGQATGELFF. DNA for the CDR3: TGTGCCAGTAGTCCCGGACAGGCCACCGGGGAGCTGTTTTTT. The chain employs TRBV19 and TRBJ2-2; 7 bases map to TRBD1. Germline loops: CDR1 LNHDA, CDR2 SQIVND (reference sequence). V was clipped by 5 bases and J by 4 bases; unmatched bases: 4. The CDR3 extends over 14 amino acids.

The chain is built from TRBV4-1 and TRBJ2-7, with 7 nucleotides matching TRBD2. Germline V CDR1 and CDR2: MGHRA, YSYEKL. The trim removed 0 bases at V and 3 bases at J, leaving 11 bases unmatched. This CDR3 is built from 17 residues. CDR3 nucleotides: TGCGCCAGCAGCCAAGAGTATGGGCTCCTAGCGGTCTACGAGCAGTACTTC. Translation: CASSQEYGLLAVYEQYF.

This clone has a handful of counts. The rearrangement joins TRBV5-6 to TRBJ1-3; 7 bases line up with TRBD1. Germline-derived CDR1 and CDR2 are SGHDT and YYEEEE. This CDR3 has 16 amino acids. The V and J ends lost 3 bases and 0 bases, in that order; junction bases with no gene match: 6. DNA for the CDR3: TGTGCCAGCAGCTCCCGGACAGGCTTCTCTGGAAACACCATATATTTT. This gives the protein CASSSRTGFSGNTIYF.

The V gene is TRBV2, the J gene TRBJ2-7; D may be TRBD1 (6 bases). CDR3 size: 12 residues. Trimming left V 10 bases short and J 6 bases short, with 16 bases between. Per the germline V gene, CDR1 is SNHLY and CDR2 is FYNNEI. CDR3 nucleotide sequence: TGTGCCAAGTCTACAGGGACGGGCGAGCAGTACTTC. It yields the protein CAKSTGTGEQYF.

The chain recombines TRBV7-6 with TRBJ2-5; 7 bases are a match to TRBD2. The CDR3 consists of 14 residues. The J segment lost 1 base and the V segment lost 3 bases, leaving 2 bases of the junction unmatched. Germline V gene data show CDR1 as SGHVS and CDR2 as FNYEAQ. CDR3 region: CASSLGGIQETQYF. CDR3 DNA: TGTGCCAGCAGCTTGGGGGGGATCCAAGAGACCCAGTACTTC.

This sequence joins TRBV25-1 and TRBJ1-4; 7 bases are shared with TRBD1. The V segment lost 4 bases and the J segment 8 bases; nucleotides outside the gene matches: 16. The CDR3 is made up of 17 amino acids. CDR1 MGHDK and CDR2 SYGVNS come from the germline V gene. The CDR3 DNA sequence: TGTGCCAGCAGTGGCCCAACGGGGACAGCGGGGTGGGAAAAACTGTTTTTT. Protein: CASSGPTGTAGWEKLFF. Full variable domain (outside the CDR3, taken from reference TRBV25-1 and TRBJ1-4): EADIYQTPRYLVIGTGKKITLECSQTMGHDKMYWYQQDPGMELHLIHYSYGVNSTEKGDLSSESTVSRIRTEHFPLTLESARPSHTSQYLCASSGPTGTAGWEKLFFGSGTQLSVL.

This rearrangement joins TRBV14 to TRBJ1-4; a weak D match, TRBD1 (6 bases). In germline, CDR1 is SGHDN, CDR2 FVKESK. CDR3 length equals 17 residues. V was cut by 0 bases and J by 5 bases, with 16 bases left in between. CDR3 in DNA: TGTGCCAGCAGCCAAGACAGGGGAAAAACCGGGAATGAAAAACTGTTTTTT. This codes for CASSQDRGKTGNEKLFF.

The rearrangement joins TRBV7-6 to TRBJ2-1; no definite D call. V was trimmed by 5 bases and J by 7 bases, leaving 9 bases between them. The germline CDR1 and CDR2 sequences are SGHVS and FNYEAQ. The CDR3 is 12 residues long. The CDR3 is CASSTLGNEQFF. For the CDR3, the DNA is TGTGCCAGCAGCACCCTGGGGAATGAGCAGTTCTTC. The variable domain in full, with the rest retrieved from reference TRBV7-6 and TRBJ2-1, is GAGVSQSPRYKVTKRGQDVALRCDPISGHVSLYWYRQALGQGPEFLTYFNYEAQQDKSGLPNDRFSAERPEGSISTLTIQRTEQRDSAMYRCASSTLGNEQFFGPGTRLTVL.

The chain has TRBV5-1 and TRBJ2-1; TRBD2 aligns across 13 bases. This CDR3 is 18 amino acids long. Germline assignment: CDR1 SGHRS and CDR2 YFSETQ. Germline trimming cut 4 bases from V and 0 bases from J; bases unmatched to any gene: 7. CDR3 coding DNA: TGCGCCAGCAGCGTCAGACTAGCGGGAGGTAGCTCCTACAATGAGCAGTTCTTC. It encodes CASSVRLAGGSSYNEQFF. The variable domain in full, completed from reference TRBV5-1 and TRBJ2-1, reads KAGVTQTPRYLIKTRGQQVTLSCSPISGHRSVSWYQQTPGQGLQFLFEYFSETQRNKGNFPGRFSGRQFSNSRSEMNVSTLELGDSALYLCASSVRLAGGSSYNEQFFGPGTRLTVL.

The CDR3 DNA sequence: TGTGCCTGGAGTGTACCCGAGAACACCGGGGAGCTGTTTTTT. It specifies CAWSVPENTGELFF. The chain carries TRBV30 and TRBJ2-2; unclear D gene. This CDR3 has 14 residues. Trimming left V 0 bases short and J 1 base short, with 6 bases between. Germline CDR1 GTSNPN, CDR2 SVGIG (reference sequence).

The chain has TRBV7-2 and TRBJ2-7; D is tentatively TRBD1 or TRBD2 (5 bases each). Trimming stripped 3 bases from V and 6 bases from J, with 9 bases between. Germline CDR1 is SGHTA and CDR2 is FQGNSA. This CDR3 spans 12 amino acids. CDR3 nucleotide sequence: TGTGCCAGCAGCTTCCGGGGCCTCGAGCAGTACTTC. This sequence encodes CASSFRGLEQYF.

The rearrangement uses TRBV2 and TRBJ2-3, with D perhaps TRBD2 (5 bases). Looked up from germline, CDR1 is SNHLY and CDR2 is FYNNEI. The V end lost 8 bases, the J end lost 6 bases, and 15 bases lay between the germline ends. The CDR3 contains 13 residues. CDR3 nucleotides: TGTGCCAGCCTACTAGATAAGTCGGATACGCAGTATTTT. It specifies CASLLDKSDTQYF.

The chain employs TRBV11-1 and TRBJ2-1; 7 positions match TRBD2. CDR1 is SGHAT, CDR2 FQDESV, per germline (reference sequence). This CDR3 comprises 15 residues. V lost 3 bases, J lost 7 bases, and 9 bases stayed unmatched. The CDR3 loop reads CASSFWGRAGNEQFF. CDR3 DNA: TGTGCCAGCAGCTTTTGGGGGAGGGCCGGTAATGAGCAGTTCTTC.

For this clone: Different DNA sequences within this sample yield the same CDR3. The CDR3 nucleotides read TGCGCCAGCAGCTTGGCTCCAGGATTGGACACTGAAGCTTTCTTT. Its translation: CASSLAPGLDTEAFF. The chain recombines TRBV5-1 with TRBJ1-1; D is uncertain. CDR3 size: 15 residues. The germline V gene encodes CDR1 SGHRS and CDR2 YFSETQ. Trimming cost V 0 bases and J 3 bases, with 12 bases left between them.

The chain has TRBV6-5 and TRBJ1-1; TRBD1 might be the D (6 bases). CDR1 is MNHEY, CDR2 SVGAGI, per germline. This CDR3 is 14 amino acids long. Trimming took 4 bases from V and 3 from J, leaving 12 bases between them. In DNA form, the CDR3 reads TGTGCCAGCAGTTTACGACAGGTCTACACTGAAGCTTTCTTT. Translation: CASSLRQVYTEAFF.

This chain uses TRBV4-3 with TRBJ1-2; D may be TRBD1 (6 bases). The CDR3 spans 14 residues. The germline gives CDR1 LGHNA, CDR2 YSLEER. V was clipped by 0 bases and J by 5 bases, with 10 bases between them. Here the CDR3 DNA reads TGCGCCAGCAGCCAAGAGACAGGATTATATGGCTACACCTTC. Translation gives CASSQETGLYGYTF.

The J gene is TRBJ2-2, the V gene TRBV15; D uncertain. The germline V gene has CDR1 LNHNV and CDR2 YYDKDF (reference sequence). V was trimmed by 1 base and J by 7 bases, leaving 4 bases between them. The CDR3 consists of 12 residues. The CDR3 here is CATSRVNGELFF. The CDR3 DNA reads TGTGCCACCAGCAGAGTGAACGGGGAGCTGTTTTTT.

The rearrangement uses TRBV7-2 and TRBJ1-2, with D hard to call. This CDR3 contains 14 residues. Looked up from germline, CDR1 is SGHTA and CDR2 is FQGNSA. V gave up 4 bases and J gave up 5 bases, with 14 bases separating them. This chain's CDR3 is CASSSRTEGYGYTF. CDR3 in DNA: TGTGCCAGCAGCTCCAGGACGGAGGGATATGGCTACACCTTC.

V usage is TRBV11-2 and J usage is TRBJ2-7; D not certain. Germline V gives CDR1 SGHAT, CDR2 FQNNGV. V lost 0 bases, J lost 2 bases, and 8 bases lay in between. The CDR3 consists of 14 residues. CDR3 coding DNA: TGTGCCAGCAGCTTAGATTGGCTAGCCTACGAGCAGTACTTC. It specifies CASSLDWLAYEQYF.

This clone was observed once. The genes are TRBV7-9 and TRBJ1-2; 8 bases are shared with TRBD1. Germline V gene data show CDR1 as SEHNR and CDR2 as FQNEAQ (reference sequence). V lost 2 bases and J lost 7; bases outside the gene matches: 12. The CDR3 contains 16 residues. This CDR3 is CASSLLGVGQGIGYTF. In DNA, the CDR3 is TGTGCCAGCAGCTTATTAGGGGTTGGACAGGGTATTGGCTACACCTTC.

The chain is built from TRBV30 and TRBJ2-5; 9 bases agree with TRBD1. CDR1 GTSNPN and CDR2 SVGIG come from the germline V gene (reference sequence). This CDR3 contains 15 residues. With V trimmed by 1 base and J by 4 bases, 7 bases remained unmatched. CDR3 coding DNA: TGTGCCTGGAGTGGGGGAACAGGGGGCCGAGAGACCCAGTACTTC. Translation gives CAWSGGTGGRETQYF. Drawing the rest from reference TRBV30 and TRBJ2-5, the complete variable domain is SQTIHQWPATLVQPVGSPLSLECTVEGTSNPNLYWYRQAAGRGLQLLFYSVGIGQISSEVPQNLSASRPQDRQFILSSKKLLLSDSGFYLCAWSGGTGGRETQYFGPGTRLLVL.

The genes are TRBV5-4 and TRBJ2-2, with 11 bases aligning to TRBD2. Trimming cost V 4 bases and J 5 bases; bases outside gene matches: 4. Germline lookup yields CDR1 SGHNT and CDR2 YYREEE (reference sequence). The CDR3 consists of 15 residues. The CDR3, as DNA: TGTGCCAGCAGCCATACTAGCGGGAGAACCGGGGAGCTGTTTTTT. Protein: CASSHTSGRTGELFF.

The chain is built from TRBV7-9 and TRBJ1-1; no definite D call. CDR3 length: 12 residues. Germline lookup yields CDR1 SEHNR and CDR2 FQNEAQ (reference sequence). V shed 1 base and J shed 1 base, with 1 base lying between them. CDR3 residues: CASSLENTEAFF. CDR3 bases: TGTGCCAGCAGCTTAGAGAACACTGAAGCTTTCTTT.

The chain combines TRBV11-1 with TRBJ1-1, with D uncertain. CDR1 and CDR2 from the germline V gene are SGHAT and FQDESV (reference sequence). Trimming removed 2 bases from V and 0 bases from J, with 13 bases in between. This CDR3 has 16 residues. CDR3 DNA sequence: TGTGCCAGCAGCTTAAGGCCCCGGAGCATGAACACTGAAGCTTTCTTT. Translated, it gives CASSLRPRSMNTEAFF.